A single sample is the source of the 3 T cell receptor beta chains below, sequenced in a study of blood T cells in healthy people across ages (dated by TCRdb to between 2015 and 2016). The receptor library was made with 5' RACE. These reads were obtained on an Illumina HiSeq 2500. A second about 6 to 11 cycle PCR used a sample-barcoded 5' primer and a J-beta primer mix. TCRdb applied fastp at Q25 and MiXCR to the public reads, then kept only in-frame beta chains. Entries are consolidated by CDR3 protein sequence, retaining the most common genes and DNA. Present in this sample are about 780,000 distinct CDR3 sequences, less than 80% of which were seen just once. Together, the top ten hold roughly 26% of the sample. Specimen: blood. The receptor set was obtained from a young man in good health.

This clonotype was found a few times. J is TRBJ2-6 and V is TRBV4-2, with 7 bases matching TRBD2. With V trimmed by 0 bases and J by 4 bases, 6 bases remained unmatched. Germline V gene lookup returns CDR1 LGHNA and CDR2 YNFKEQ. This CDR3 is 17 amino acids long. CDR3 nucleotides: TGTGCCAGCAGCCAAGATTGGGAGGGTAAAGGGGCCAACGTCCTGACTTTC. It translates to CASSQDWEGKGANVLTF.

The chain links TRBV9 to TRBJ2-1; D might be TRBD1 (7 bases). This CDR3 contains 15 residues. Trimming removed 0 bases at V and 10 bases at J, with 17 bases between. Germline values: CDR1 SGDLS, CDR2 YYNGEE. CDR3 amino acids: CASSVGGDSAYEQFF. The CDR3, as DNA: TGTGCCAGCAGCGTAGGGGGGGACAGTGCCTACGAGCAGTTCTTC.

The chain carries TRBV6-2 or TRBV6-3 and TRBJ2-1; TRBD2 might be the D (7 bases). The CDR3 loop spans 15 amino acids. The V end lost 6 bases, the J end lost 3 bases, and 15 bases lay between the germline ends. Germline V gene lookup returns CDR1 MNHEY and CDR2 SVGEGT. The CDR3 nucleotides read TGTGCCAGCAGGGGCGGGGGCGGCTTCTACAATGAGCAGTTCTTC. Its translation is CASRGGGGFYNEQFF.